The present entry profiles one T cell receptor (beta chain) with its context. Original processing notes: Amplification with reference gene primers provided the estimates of nucleated cell counts. TCRdb keeps only in-frame clones here, not all; method: immunoSEQ multiplex PCR. The V and J calls and the clone size are those of that table, but D and trimming were determined from the DNA. The sample lists about 97,000 clones, about 86% occurring once. This sample is drawn from a study of blood T cell repertoires in COVID-19. Across the study: Acute and convalescent COVID-19 samples came from the United States, Italy and Spain. PBMCs, B-cell-depleted T cells, or T cells were the source of the cDNA or gDNA that made up the material.

This TCR was sampled from a human donor in a cohort sampled during active COVID-19. Sequenced material: peripheral blood.

CDR3 protein: CASSQAGTGGHSGANVLTF. CDR3 bases: TGTGCCAGCAGCCAAGCCGGGACAGGGGGACATTCTGGGGCCAACGTCCTGACTTTC. The chain joins TRBV3-1 (or the pseudogene TRBV3-2) to TRBJ2-6, with 11 bases lining up with TRBD1. Losses at the gene ends were 1 base for V and 1 base for J; bases not matched to a gene: 6. The germline CDR1 and CDR2 sequences are LGHDT and YNNKEL (reference sequence). This CDR3 has 19 amino acids.